Listed here are 18 T cell receptor beta chains from one sample, sequenced in a study of early T cells in non-severe SARS-CoV-2 infection. TCRdb redid the calling of the 5' RACE reads with MiXCR, one entry per CDR3 protein. The table includes about 22,000 distinct CDR3 sequences, roughly 3.5% detected once. Source material: whole blood. The receptors here all came from an adult who was a healthcare worker with PCR-confirmed SARS-CoV-2 infection or an uninfected control (not recorded which).

This clonotype was seen ten or more times. The chain is built from TRBV12-3 or TRBV12-4 and TRBJ1-2, with a weak D call TRBD1 (6 bases). The germline V and J ends were trimmed by 5 bases and 8 bases, with 21 bases remaining between them. This CDR3 has 15 amino acids. This chain's CDR3 is CASSPSSQGIRGYTF. The CDR3 nucleotides are TGTGCCAGCAGTCCCTCTTCTCAGGGGATCCGCGGCTACACCTTC.

This clonotype has a count of ten or more. The chain uses TRBV20-1 and TRBJ2-7; D is perhaps TRBD1 or TRBD2 (5 bases each). Trimming took off 3 bases at V and 3 bases at J, with 15 bases between the two ends. CDR1 is DFQATT and CDR2 is SNEGSKA in the germline V gene (reference sequence). The CDR3 covers 14 residues. The CDR3 DNA reads as TGCAGTGCTAGGGGGACCGAACGGATCTACGAGCAGTACTTC. The encoded protein is CSARGTERIYEQYF.

In this sample, this clonotype turned up many times. This chain connects TRBV10-3 to TRBJ2-5; D possibly corresponds to TRBD1 (5 bases). The CDR3 spans 13 residues. Between the trimmed V and J ends, which lost 6 bases and 3 bases, there was a span of 11 bases. Germline V gene data show CDR1 as ENHRY and CDR2 as SYGVKD. CDR3: CAIRGQGEETQYF. CDR3 coding DNA: TGTGCCATCAGAGGCCAAGGGGAAGAGACCCAGTACTTC.

This clonotype was seen a single time. This chain links TRBV7-9 with TRBJ1-3, with D possibly being TRBD1 (5 bases). CDR1 SEHNR and CDR2 FQNEAQ come from the germline V gene (reference sequence). This CDR3 has 16 residues. V lost 4 bases and J lost 0, with 13 bases in between. The CDR3 bases are TGTGCCAGCAGCTCCAGGGACGTGAGCTCTGGAAACACCATATATTTT. Its protein product is CASSSRDVSSGNTIYF.

This clonotype was detected ten times or more. CDR3 bases: TGCGCCAGCAGCTTGATGAACGGTGGCTACACCTTC. This gives the protein CASSLMNGGYTF. The rearrangement joins TRBV5-1 to TRBJ1-2; D is ambiguous. V lost 1 base to trimming and J lost 7 bases, with 8 bases between them. The CDR3 extends over 12 amino acids. Germline CDR1 SGHRS, CDR2 YFSETQ.

This clonotype was seen ten or more times. V usage is TRBV19 and J usage is TRBJ2-5; 8 nucleotides align to TRBD1. CDR1 is LNHDA, CDR2 SQIVND, per germline (reference sequence). Losses at the gene ends were 3 bases for V and 1 base for J; bases not matched to a gene: 1. The CDR3 has 14 amino acids. CDR3 in amino acids: CASSMGQAQETQYF. In DNA form, the CDR3 reads TGTGCCAGTAGTATGGGACAGGCCCAAGAGACCCAGTACTTC.

The rearrangement links TRBV12-3 or TRBV12-4 to TRBJ1-4; D is perhaps TRBD1 (5 bases). V dropped 6 bases and J dropped 4 bases, with 15 bases sitting between them. The CDR3 length is 15 residues. CDR3 amino acids: CASSTGTVGNEKLFF. The CDR3 DNA sequence: TGTGCCAGCAGCACGGGGACCGTGGGTAATGAAAAACTGTTTTTT.

This clonotype was observed at least ten times. This rearrangement joins TRBV11-3 to TRBJ2-2, with D possibly TRBD2 on 7 matching bases. The germline V gene has CDR1 SGHNT and CDR2 YENEEA. The CDR3 loop spans 18 amino acids. Trimming shortened V by 5 bases and J by 0 bases, and 19 bases separated the two germline ends. CDR3 sequence (DNA): TGTGCCAGCAGCCACCAGTCGTGGGAGGGGGCGAACACCGGGGAGCTGTTTTTT. Translating it yields CASSHQSWEGANTGELFF.

This clonotype was seen many times. The V and J genes are TRBV18 and TRBJ1-6; D is unclear. V was trimmed by 6 bases and J by 5 bases, leaving 11 bases between them. Germline CDR1 reads KGHSH; CDR2 reads LQKENI. The CDR3 is 14 amino acids. Written as DNA, the CDR3 is TGTGCCAGCTCCCTAGACGGGAATAATTCACCCCTCCACTTT. Translation: CASSLDGNNSPLHF.

This clonotype was recorded at least ten times. The V and J genes are TRBV4-1 and TRBJ2-2, with a tentative D call TRBD1 (5 bases). V dropped 0 bases and J dropped 6 bases, with 8 bases sitting between them. The germline V gene encodes CDR1 MGHRA and CDR2 YSYEKL. CDR3 size: 14 residues. The CDR3 DNA reads as TGCGCCAGCAGCCAAGATTCCAGGGCCGGGGAGCTGTTTTTT. Translating gives CASSQDSRAGELFF.

This clonotype came up many times. This CDR3 reads CASSSFRGSSYNEQFF. The CDR3 region has the DNA TGTGCCAGCAGCTCCTTCCGGGGAAGCTCCTACAATGAGCAGTTCTTC. V is TRBV7-8 and J is TRBJ2-1; D perhaps matches TRBD2 (5 bases). This CDR3 comprises 16 residues. V was pared by 4 bases and J by 0 bases, with 13 bases between. Germline CDR1 is SGHVS and CDR2 is FQNEAQ.

This clonotype was detected ten times or more. The rearrangement joins TRBV29-1 to TRBJ1-1; 7 bases map to TRBD1. The CDR3 has 14 amino acids. The V gene's germline CDR1 is SQVTM and CDR2 ANQGSEA. Germline trimming cut 5 bases from V and 1 base from J; bases unmatched to any gene: 7. CDR3 in amino acids: CSVLTGTANTEAFF. In DNA, the CDR3 is TGCAGCGTTCTTACCGGGACAGCGAACACTGAAGCTTTCTTT.

This clonotype has at least ten counts. This rearrangement joins TRBV7-2 to TRBJ2-7; 11 nucleotides agree with TRBD1. From germline, CDR1 is SGHTA and CDR2 FQGNSA. Trimming took 6 bases from V and 1 from J; bases not matched to a gene: 8. CDR3 length: 16 amino acids. This CDR3 is CASSSWGDRGSYEQYF. DNA of the CDR3: TGTGCCAGCAGTTCCTGGGGGGACAGGGGGTCCTACGAGCAGTACTTC.

The sample holds a few counts of this clonotype. The gene calls are TRBV6-2 or TRBV6-3 and TRBJ2-5; D is unclear. In germline, CDR1 is MNHEY, CDR2 SVGEGT. CDR3 size: 14 residues. Trimming pared 4 bases from V and 8 bases from J, leaving 17 bases between. The DNA of the CDR3 is TGTGCCAGCAGTTTTTCGACACAGAAGAGAACCCAGTACTTC. Its translation: CASSFSTQKRTQYF.

This clonotype has ten or more counts. This chain links TRBV6-5 with TRBJ2-7, with D possibly matching TRBD1 (8 bases). V lost 0 bases and J 1 base, leaving 13 bases between the germline ends. Looked up from germline, CDR1 is MNHEY and CDR2 is SVGAGI. CDR3 size: 16 residues. Written as DNA, the CDR3 is TGTGCCAGCAGTTACTCCGGACAGGGAGGGTCCTACGAGCAGTACTTC. This translates into CASSYSGQGGSYEQYF.

Ten or more counts support this clonotype. The rearrangement joins TRBV7-3 to TRBJ2-2, with D possibly called TRBD1 or TRBD2 (6 bases each). CDR1 and CDR2 (germline): SGHTA, FQGTGA. The CDR3 consists of 18 residues. V lost 6 bases and J 3 bases, leaving 23 bases between the germline ends. DNA of the CDR3: TGTGCCAGCAGACCCGGGACTCAGGGGACTGGAGACACCGGGGAGCTGTTTTTT. Protein sequence: CASRPGTQGTGDTGELFF. Full variable domain (missing parts from reference TRBV7-3 and TRBJ2-2): GAGVSQTPSNKVTEKGKYVELRCDPISGHTALYWYRQSLGQGPEFLIYFQGTGAADDSGLPNDRFFAVRPEGSVSTLKIQRTERGDSAVYLCASRPGTQGTGDTGELFFGEGSRLTVL.

This clonotype was counted many times. V gene TRBV28 combines with J gene TRBJ2-1; D unresolved. Per germline, CDR1 MDHEN and CDR2 SYDVKM. The CDR3 sequence is 11 residues long. V was clipped by 8 bases and J by 7 bases, with 9 bases between them. The CDR3, as DNA: TGTGCCAGCGGAACGGAGAATGAGCAGTTCTTC. It encodes CASGTENEQFF.

This clonotype was recorded at least ten times. The gene calls are TRBV7-2 and TRBJ1-1; TRBD1 aligns across 8 bases. The CDR3 consists of 15 residues. Germline CDR1 and CDR2: SGHTA and FQGNSA. The V and J ends lost 2 bases and 6 bases, in that order; junction bases with no gene match: 8. The CDR3 DNA reads TGTGCCAGCAGCTTACGACAGGGGTGGTCATCTGAAGCTTTCTTT. The encoded protein is CASSLRQGWSSEAFF.